The next 18 T cell receptor beta chains were all read from a single sample in a study of T cell clonality in common variable immunodeficiency (dated by TCRdb to the mid-2010s). Libraries were made using the immunoSEQ multiplex PCR assay. TCRdb's version of the immuneACCESS table is confined to in-frame rearrangements and falls short of the full clone set. An unresolved V gene accounts for under half of the shortfall where checked; the remainder is of unknown origin. This sample was tabulated with about 40,000 clones, among which there are no singletons. The ten largest clones take up less than 3.5% of the sample. The sample comprised peripheral blood mononuclear cells. These receptors were collected from a person aged 18-70 years in good health.

At least ten counts were recorded for this clone. The CDR3 is cut off 3 residues early in the read; its end comes from the germline J gene. The chain couples TRBV20-1 to TRBJ1-1; TRBD1 aligns across 7 bases. The CDR3 is made up of 14 amino acids. From germline, CDR1 is DFQATT and CDR2 SNEGSKA (reference sequence). The V and J ends lost 3 bases and 3 bases, in that order; junction bases with no gene match: 7. The CDR3 DNA, read in part, is TGCAGTGCTAGGGGGGACAGTTTCGACACTGAA. This codes for CSARGDSFDTE. The CDR3, in full, reads CSARGDSFDTEAFF.

To note about this clone: Sequencing ends 3 residues short of the CDR3 end; the germline J gene provides the rest. V usage is TRBV19 and J usage is TRBJ1-1; TRBD1 is a possible D gene (5 bases). V lost 11 bases and J lost 4, with 17 bases in between. The CDR3 length is 13 residues. Germline lookup yields CDR1 LNHDA and CDR2 SQIVND (reference sequence). The CDR3 here is CAGSSEGITEAFF. The part of the CDR3 DNA that was read is TGTGCCGGTTCATCGGAGGGGATCACTGAA.

This clone was recorded at least ten times. The CDR3 end falls 3 residues outside the read, so it is completed with the germline J gene. V and J are TRBV6-2 or TRBV6-3 and TRBJ2-3; 7 bases match TRBD1. Germline V lookup: CDR1 MNHEY, CDR2 SVGEGT. CDR3 length: 15 amino acids. The part of the CDR3 DNA that was read is TGTGCCAGCAGTTCCTTCCGACAGGGACCCGAGACG. This encodes CASSSFRQGPET. The full CDR3 is CASSSFRQGPETQYF.

This clone was observed at least ten times. Read coverage stops 3 residues before the CDR3 terminus; the germline J gene supplies the remainder. The rearrangement uses TRBV5-1 and TRBJ2-5; 7 bases fit TRBD2. The CDR3 runs 14 residues. With 4 bases clipped from V and 2 bases from J, the junction kept 5 bases outside the gene matches. Germline CDR1 reads SGHRS; CDR2 reads YFSETQ. CDR3 DNA (partial): TGCGCCAGCAGCCAACTAGCGTTACAAGAGACC. The encoded protein is CASSQLALQET. The entire CDR3 protein is CASSQLALQETQYF.

This clone was observed many times. The read gets to within 3 residues of the CDR3 end, and the germline J gene fills in the rest. The rearrangement joins TRBV19 to TRBJ2-6, with D perhaps TRBD1 (5 bases). V was clipped by 6 bases and J by 1 base, with 28 bases between them. CDR3 length: 21 residues. The germline V gene has CDR1 LNHDA and CDR2 SQIVND (reference sequence). The CDR3 bases that were read are TGTGCCAGTAGCAAAAGAATAGACAGTAAACGCATAGAATCTGGGGCCAACGTC. As protein: CASSKRIDSKRIESGANV. The complete CDR3 sequence is CASSKRIDSKRIESGANVLTF.

This clone has a count of ten or more. From the germline J gene comes the end of the CDR3, since the read stops 3 residues before it. V is TRBV19 and J is TRBJ2-7; TRBD1 aligns across 7 bases. CDR3 length equals 15 residues. CDR1 and CDR2 from the germline V gene are LNHDA and SQIVND (reference sequence). V lost 6 bases, J lost 3 bases, and 11 bases stayed unmatched. This CDR3 is CASSPRTGYNYEQYF. CDR3 bases read: TGTGCCAGTAGCCCCCGGACAGGCTATAACTACGAG.

This clone came up many times. This CDR3 reads CASSIGRGAADTQYF. The sequenced part of the CDR3 DNA is TGTGCCAGTAGTATCGGCAGGGGGGCTGCAGATACG. The chain is built from TRBV19 and TRBJ2-3; weak D call: TRBD1 (7 bases). With the read ending 3 residues before the CDR3 end, the germline J gene is used to fill in that end. The CDR3 runs to 15 residues. Trimming took off 3 bases at V and 4 bases at J, with 14 bases between the two ends. Germline assignment: CDR1 LNHDA and CDR2 SQIVND (reference sequence).

As to this clone: The read falls 3 residues short of the CDR3 end, and the missing part is taken from the germline J gene. V gene TRBV19 combines with J gene TRBJ1-2; TRBD1 aligns across 8 bases. CDR1 is LNHDA, CDR2 SQIVND, per germline (reference sequence). CDR3 length equals 14 residues. CDR3 in amino acids: CAIRGQDPYNDYTF. CDR3 DNA, as far as it was read: TGTGCCATCAGGGGACAGGACCCCTACAATGAC.

This clone was picked up many times. Read sequence stops 3 residues before the CDR3 end, and the germline J gene provides the missing end. This sequence joins TRBV5-1 and TRBJ2-3; 11 bases are a match to TRBD1. This CDR3 is 15 amino acids long. The germline gives CDR1 SGHRS, CDR2 YFSETQ. Trimming took 3 bases from V and 3 from J; bases not matched to a gene: 3. The sequenced part of the CDR3 DNA is TGCGCCAGCAGCTCTGGACAGGGGGCGACAGATACG. Translation gives CASSSGQGATDT. The CDR3 in its entirety is CASSSGQGATDTQYF.

The sample holds many counts of this clone. The read is 3 residues too short to cover the CDR3 end, so that end is filled in from the germline J gene. The chain recombines TRBV30 with TRBJ1-1; 11 bases map to TRBD1. The CDR3 contains 13 residues. Germline V lookup: CDR1 GTSNPN, CDR2 SVGIG (reference sequence). The CDR3 loop is CAWSGWTGGEAFF. The sequenced CDR3 bases are TGTGCCTGGAGTGGCTGGACAGGGGGCGAA.

This clone was recorded many times. The read falls 3 residues short of the CDR3 end, and the missing part is taken from the germline J gene. The rearrangement uses TRBV5-1 and TRBJ1-4, with D possibly matching TRBD1 (6 bases). Germline values: CDR1 SGHRS, CDR2 YFSETQ. The V and J ends lost 4 bases and 7 bases respectively, with 14 bases between them. This CDR3 is 14 amino acids long. The sequenced CDR3 bases are TGCGCCAGCAGCCCTGGGGACATTTCTGAAAAA. Residues: CASSPGDISEK. The full CDR3 protein reads CASSPGDISEKLFF.

This clone was recorded at least ten times. The read ends 3 residues shy of where the CDR3 ends; the end is completed using the germline J gene. This rearrangement joins TRBV6-1 to TRBJ2-6, with TRBD2 as a possible D gene (6 bases). The ends were cut back, 2 bases at V and 0 bases at J, with 17 bases in the middle. Germline V lookup: CDR1 MNHNS, CDR2 SASEGT. This CDR3 has 19 amino acids. CDR3 bases read: TGTGCCAGCAGTGAACGTCGGGGGACCTTGGGCTCTGGGGCCAACGTC. This translates into CASSERRGTLGSGANV. Given in full, the CDR3 is CASSERRGTLGSGANVLTF.

This clone was picked up many times. Read coverage stops 3 residues before the CDR3 terminus; the germline J gene supplies the remainder. The chain joins TRBV5-4 to TRBJ2-1; no clear D gene. This CDR3 comprises 15 residues. V was pared by 1 base and J by 0 bases, with 8 bases between. Germline CDR1 reads SGHNT; CDR2 reads YYREEE (reference sequence). The CDR3 is CASSLRSGSYNEQFF. Incomplete CDR3 DNA: TGTGCCAGCAGCTTGCGGTCGGGCTCCTACAATGAG.

This clone was detected many times. The read ends 3 residues before the CDR3 terminus; that terminus is restored from the germline J gene. V is TRBV20-1 and J is TRBJ2-7, with a possible D match to TRBD2 (6 bases). The ends were cut back, 4 bases at V and 4 bases at J, with 11 bases in the middle. CDR3 length equals 12 residues. The germline CDR1 and CDR2 sequences are DFQATT and SNEGSKA (reference sequence). Incomplete CDR3 DNA: TGCAGTGCTACCCCTAGCGAATACGAG. This sequence encodes CSATPSEYE. The whole CDR3 sequence reads CSATPSEYEQYF.

Points on this clone: Sequencing ends 3 residues short of the CDR3 end; the germline J gene provides the rest. Different DNA sequences within this sample yield the same CDR3. The gene calls are TRBV30 and TRBJ1-6; D may be TRBD1 (6 bases). Germline-derived CDR1 and CDR2 are GTSNPN and SVGIG (reference sequence). V lost 2 bases and J lost 0, with 20 bases in between. The length of the CDR3 is 19 residues. Incomplete CDR3 DNA: TGTGCCTGGAGTACGAGACAGGCAACGTTCGGCTCCTATAATTCACCC. Translating gives CAWSTRQATFGSYNSP. The CDR3, in full, reads CAWSTRQATFGSYNSPLHF.

This clone was recorded at least ten times. From the germline J gene comes the end of the CDR3, since the read stops 3 residues before it. The V and J genes are TRBV7-9 and TRBJ2-1; the match to TRBD2 covers 9 bases. Germline V gene lookup returns CDR1 SEHNR and CDR2 FQNEAQ (reference sequence). The CDR3 is 15 amino acids. Trimming cost V 5 bases and J 7 bases; bases outside gene matches: 9. The covered CDR3 bases are TGTGCCAGCAGCCCCGGGCGGGAGGGCCGGAATGAG. Translating it yields CASSPGREGRNE. The complete CDR3 sequence is CASSPGREGRNEQFF.

This clone was recorded many times. The read ends 3 residues early relative to the CDR3; the germline J gene fills the gap. The J gene is TRBJ2-7, the V gene TRBV29-1, with 8 nucleotides matching TRBD2. The J segment lost 3 bases and the V segment lost 2 bases, leaving 9 bases of the junction unmatched. From germline, CDR1 is SQVTM and CDR2 ANQGSEA. CDR3 length: 15 residues. CDR3 loop: CSVEWVRGGDYEQYF. The CDR3 bases that were read are TGCAGCGTTGAATGGGTCCGGGGGGGAGACTACGAG.

As concerns this clone: With the read ending 3 residues before the CDR3 end, the germline J gene is used to fill in that end. This chain connects TRBV19 to TRBJ2-7, with D possibly being TRBD2 (8 bases). V was cut by 0 bases and J by 2 bases, with 17 bases left in between. Germline values: CDR1 LNHDA, CDR2 SQIVND (reference sequence). The CDR3 is 17 residues long. The CDR3 bases that were read are TGTGCCAGTAGTATAGATCGGGAGGGGGCTAGCGCCTACGAG. It encodes CASSIDREGASAYE. The entire CDR3 protein reads CASSIDREGASAYEQYF.